In this sample, the clone carrying this T cell receptor beta chain turned up a few times. Noted time point: newly diagnosed GD, antithyroid drugs for less than 3 months. PBMC-extracted RNA yielded the TCR library. The record originates from a study of regulatory T cells in long-lasting Graves disease. Relying on iRepertoire HTBI primers and Arm-PCR of CDR3 regions, the team built TCR beta libraries. TCRdb reanalysed the multiplex PCR reads using MiXCR and keeps one entry per CDR3 protein. The sample holds 350,000 to 450,000 distinct CDR3 sequences; 10% to 15% are singletons and the top ten take approximately 17%. These data also formed part of another study, on T cells in Graves' hyperthyroidism and ophthalmopathy.

This TCR was sampled from a woman between 18 and 29 years old with Graves disease. The sequences come from peripheral blood mononuclear cells (PBMCs), collected at new diagnosis, from a patient treated with antithyroid drugs.

In nucleotides, the CDR3 is TGCGCCAGCAGCCAGTACACAAGTTCCGTTTACAATGAGCAGTTCTTC. Protein product: CASSQYTSSVYNEQFF. The chain is built from TRBV4-1 and TRBJ2-1; D gene uncertain. V was trimmed by 3 bases and J by 4 bases, leaving 16 bases between them. The CDR3 is made up of 16 amino acids. Germline loops: CDR1 MGHRA, CDR2 YSYEKL.